A single sample is the source of the 32 T cell receptor beta chains below, sequenced in a study of OX40 agonist ivuxolimab in advanced cancers. Method: immunoSEQ multiplex PCR; TCRdb's copy keeps in-frame clones and lacks some. The sample has about 42,000 clones; around 84% are singletons. Sequencing was performed on CD4+ or CD8+ T cells sorted from blood, taken in a trial of the OX40 agonist ivuxolimab. The receptor source for this set is an adult with an advanced solid tumor such as melanoma, head and neck, liver or kidney cancer.

The V and J genes are TRBV6-5 and TRBJ1-2, with D unresolved. Trimming cost V 1 base and J 3 bases, with 6 bases left between them. This CDR3 is 13 amino acids long. The germline gives CDR1 MNHEY, CDR2 SVGAGI. The chain's CDR3 is CASSYYVDYGYTF. The CDR3 nucleotides are TGTGCCAGCAGTTACTATGTGGACTATGGCTACACCTTC.

The chain combines TRBV19 with TRBJ1-5, with TRBD1 matching over 9 bases. There are 16 residues in the CDR3. Per germline, CDR1 LNHDA and CDR2 SQIVND (reference sequence). V lost 8 bases and J lost 3; bases outside the gene matches: 11. The CDR3 DNA follows: TGTGCCAGTGATTTTGGGACAGGGCCCTTCAATCAGCCCCAGCATTTT. Residues: CASDFGTGPFNQPQHF.

The chain recombines TRBV5-4 with TRBJ1-1; no definite D call. The CDR3 totals 13 residues. CDR1 is SGHNT, CDR2 YYREEE, per germline (reference sequence). V was shortened by 3 bases and J by 1 base, with 7 bases between the two germline ends. The CDR3 DNA sequence: TGTGCCAGCAGCTCACAGCGGAACACTGAAGCTTTCTTT. Its translation is CASSSQRNTEAFF.

The count of this clone is one. The gene calls are TRBV7-9 and TRBJ2-7; TRBD1 matches at 11 bases. J was trimmed by 3 bases and V by 5 bases; bases with no gene match: 3. Germline CDR1 reads SEHNR; CDR2 reads FQNEAQ (reference sequence). This CDR3 has 14 amino acids. As DNA, the CDR3 is TGTGCCAGCAGCCCGGGGACAGGGGGCTACGAGCAGTACGTC. Protein product: CASSPGTGGYEQYV.

The chain links TRBV6-5 to TRBJ1-5; D call uncertain. V lost 8 bases to trimming and J lost 6 bases, with 11 bases between them. CDR3 length equals 12 residues. CDR1 and CDR2 from the germline V gene are MNHEY and SVGAGI. CDR3 nucleotide sequence: TGTGCCAGCGCAAGTCCGGGTCAGCCCCAGCATTTT. Translated: CASASPGQPQHF.

Of note for this clone: Additional DNA sequences in this sample encode the identical CDR3. The chain links TRBV12-5 to TRBJ2-7; the D is unclear. Germline V lookup: CDR1 LGHNT, CDR2 FRNRAP. V was clipped by 1 base and J by 1 base, with 5 bases between them. The CDR3 has 13 residues. In DNA form, the CDR3 reads TGTGCTAGTGGTTTGGGCTTATCCTACGAGCAGTACTTC. Translation: CASGLGLSYEQYF.

This clone was observed a handful of times. The V and J genes are TRBV6-6 and TRBJ1-5, with 7 positions matching TRBD1. CDR3 length: 15 amino acids. Germline lookup yields CDR1 MNHNY and CDR2 SVGAGI (reference sequence). J gave up 5 bases and V 2 bases, and 6 bases lay outside the gene matches. The CDR3 DNA reads TGTGCCAGCAGTTACGGTAGGGGGCTTTATCAGCCCCAGCATTTT. Protein sequence: CASSYGRGLYQPQHF.

The table lists this clone with a count of one. This chain joins TRBV4-3 and TRBJ2-7; maybe TRBD1 (5 bases). V lost 0 bases and J lost 2, with 14 bases in between. CDR3 size: 16 residues. Per germline, CDR1 LGHNA and CDR2 YSLEER. This chain's CDR3 is CASSQDLTGAAYEQYF. In nucleotides, the CDR3 is TGCGCCAGCAGCCAAGATCTTACAGGCGCTGCCTACGAGCAGTACTTC.

The chain combines TRBV9 with TRBJ2-2; D may be TRBD1 or TRBD2 (5 bases each). Germline lookup yields CDR1 SGDLS and CDR2 YYNGEE. V was cut by 2 bases and J by 3 bases, with 20 bases left in between. The CDR3 consists of 18 residues. The CDR3 DNA is TGTGCCAGCAGCGTCCCGGGACGCACAATTGGGGACACCGGGGAGCTGTTTTTT. Amino acids: CASSVPGRTIGDTGELFF.

The gene calls are TRBV2 and TRBJ1-5; perhaps TRBD1 as D (5 bases). V was shortened by 6 bases and J by 0 bases, with 12 bases between the two germline ends. The CDR3 loop spans 15 amino acids. Per germline, CDR1 SNHLY and CDR2 FYNNEI. CDR3 residues: CASRDSSYSNQPQHF. The CDR3 DNA is TGTGCCAGCAGAGACAGCTCGTATAGCAATCAGCCCCAGCATTTT.

V gene TRBV9 combines with J gene TRBJ1-1; TRBD1 might be the D (6 bases). The CDR3 spans 15 residues. The germline V gene encodes CDR1 SGDLS and CDR2 YYNGEE. V dropped 2 bases and J dropped 4 bases, with 15 bases sitting between them. The CDR3 protein is CASSVGGGRSTEAFF. Written as DNA, the CDR3 is TGTGCCAGCAGCGTCGGGGGGGGGCGAAGCACTGAAGCTTTCTTT.

The V gene is TRBV6-1, the J gene TRBJ2-7; tentatively, D is TRBD1 or TRBD2 (7 bases each). V lost 6 bases, J lost 3 bases, and 12 bases lay in between. The CDR3 is made up of 13 amino acids. Germline V gives CDR1 MNHNS, CDR2 SASEGT. The CDR3 here is CASRQGGDYEQYF. CDR3 DNA: TGTGCCAGCAGGCAGGGGGGGGACTACGAGCAGTACTTC.

The rearrangement uses TRBV2 and TRBJ2-1; TRBD2 matches 9 bases. The CDR3 length is 19 residues. Losses at the gene ends were 2 bases for V and 0 bases for J; bases not matched to a gene: 11. Germline CDR1 and CDR2: SNHLY and FYNNEI. The CDR3 region is CASSEPGTSQSSSYNEQFF. The CDR3 nucleotides read TGTGCCAGCAGTGAACCCGGGACTAGCCAGAGCAGCTCCTACAATGAGCAGTTCTTC.

This chain uses TRBV11-1 with TRBJ2-7, with a possible D match to TRBD2 (6 bases). V was clipped by 5 bases and J by 1 base, with 21 bases between them. The germline V gene has CDR1 SGHAT and CDR2 FQDESV (reference sequence). The CDR3 loop spans 17 amino acids. The CDR3 bases are TGTGCCAGCAGCCAAAGTAGCGCGGGGCTACGTTCCTACGAGCAGTACTTC. This translates into CASSQSSAGLRSYEQYF. The full variable domain, rest sourced from reference TRBV11-1 and TRBJ2-7, is EAEVAQSPRYKITEKSQAVAFWCDPISGHATLYWYRQILGQGPELLVQFQDESVVDDSQLPKDRFSAERLKGVDSTLKIQPAELGDSAMYLCASSQSSAGLRSYEQYFGPGTRLTVT.

The rearrangement links TRBV9 to TRBJ2-3; 9 positions match TRBD2. V shed 0 bases, J shed 4 bases, and the junction held 6 bases outside the gene matches. This CDR3 comprises 16 residues. CDR1 and CDR2 (germline): SGDLS, YYNGEE. The CDR3 nucleotides read TGTGCCAGCAGCGTAGTTGGAGCGGGGGGCCCAGATACGCAGTATTTT. This encodes CASSVVGAGGPDTQYF.

The chain is built from TRBV5-5 and TRBJ2-2; D call uncertain. Trimming took off 0 bases at V and 1 base at J, with 7 bases between the two ends. The CDR3 has 15 amino acids. Germline V gives CDR1 SGHKS, CDR2 YYEKEE (reference sequence). CDR3 coding DNA: TGTGCCAGCAGCTTGGGACCGAGGAACACCGGGGAGCTGTTTTTT. This encodes CASSLGPRNTGELFF.

This chain links TRBV10-3 with TRBJ2-1, with unresolved D. The V end lost 4 bases, the J end lost 1 base, and 14 bases lay between the germline ends. The CDR3 consists of 16 residues. Germline CDR1 reads ENHRY; CDR2 reads SYGVKD. CDR3 DNA: TGTGCCATCAGTGCCTCTGAGGCGGAGTCCTACAATGAGCAGTTCTTC. Translation gives CAISASEAESYNEQFF.

J is TRBJ1-6 and V is TRBV7-8; D may be TRBD1 (6 bases). The CDR3 runs to 15 residues. Trimming left V 1 base short and J 10 bases short, with 14 bases between. Germline loops: CDR1 SGHVS, CDR2 FQNEAQ. In DNA form, the CDR3 reads TGTGCCAGCAGCTTAGTGGGGGGGCTTGGATCACCCCTCCACTTT. This translates into CASSLVGGLGSPLHF.

The rearrangement uses TRBV27 and TRBJ2-2, with D unresolved. This CDR3 has 14 amino acids. CDR1 MNHEY and CDR2 SMNVEV come from the germline V gene (reference sequence). V was clipped by 3 bases and J by 1 base, with 6 bases between them. The CDR3 DNA reads TGTGCCAGCAGTTTGTTCGGGAACACCGGGGAGCTGTTTTTT. Translation gives CASSLFGNTGELFF.

The chain has TRBV7-9 and TRBJ1-3; D is perhaps TRBD1 (5 bases). Trimming took off 4 bases at V and 2 bases at J, with 18 bases between the two ends. Germline V lookup: CDR1 SEHNR, CDR2 FQNEAQ (reference sequence). There are 17 residues in the CDR3. CDR3 sequence reads: CASSSPRDVETGNTIYF. CDR3 nucleotides: TGTGCCAGCAGCTCGCCCCGGGACGTAGAAACTGGAAACACCATATATTTT.

This chain connects TRBV15 to TRBJ1-2; tentatively, D is TRBD1 (6 bases). In germline, CDR1 is LNHNV, CDR2 YYDKDF (reference sequence). The V end lost 4 bases, the J end lost 8 bases, and 17 bases lay between the germline ends. This CDR3 spans 14 amino acids. This chain's CDR3 is CATSMGSSGVGYTF. Here the CDR3 DNA reads TGTGCCACCAGCATGGGTAGTTCAGGGGTCGGCTACACCTTC.

This sequence joins TRBV19 and TRBJ2-7; D remains ambiguous. The CDR3 is made up of 14 amino acids. V was pared by 1 base and J by 5 bases, with 12 bases between. Germline CDR1 is LNHDA and CDR2 is SQIVND (reference sequence). This CDR3 is CASSIVQSRDEQYF. CDR3 DNA sequence: TGTGCCAGTAGTATAGTCCAGTCTCGCGACGAGCAGTACTTC.

This clone was recorded only once. One end of the junction varies from germline; a read error may be responsible. The genes are TRBV5-1 and TRBJ2-3; 8 bases agree with TRBD1. CDR1 and CDR2 from the germline V gene are SGHRS and YFSETQ. This CDR3 is 16 amino acids long. The CDR3 DNA reads as TGCGCCAACAGCGTGACAGGGGTTCAAAGCACAGATACGCAGTATTTT. It encodes CANSVTGVQSTDTQYF. The full variable domain, completed using reference TRBV5-1 and TRBJ2-3, is KAGVTQTPRYLIKTRGQQVTLSCSPISGHRSVSWYQQTPGQGLQFLFEYFSETQRNKGNFPGRFSGRQFSNSRSEMNVSTLELGDSALYLCANSVTGVQSTDTQYFGPGTRLTVL.

This clone has a single count. The chain combines TRBV28 with TRBJ1-5; a weak D match, TRBD1 (5 bases). The V gene lost 6 bases and the J gene lost 0 bases, with 15 bases spanning the gap. This CDR3 is built from 16 residues. Germline loops: CDR1 MDHEN, CDR2 SYDVKM. The CDR3, as DNA: TGTGCCAGCAGCCCTGGGGCAGTTTATAGCAATCAGCCCCAGCATTTT. It codes for CASSPGAVYSNQPQHF.

The CDR3 spells CASGVYSNQPQHF. The DNA of the CDR3 is TGTGCTAGTGGCGTATATAGCAATCAGCCCCAGCATTTT. The J gene is TRBJ1-5, the V gene TRBV12-5; no reliable D call. CDR1 is LGHNT and CDR2 is FRNRAP in the germline V gene. Trimming removed 6 bases from V and 0 bases from J, with 6 bases in between. The CDR3 is 13 residues long.

The chain recombines TRBV13 with TRBJ2-5; TRBD2 agrees at 9 bases. The V gene end was trimmed by 5 bases and the J gene end by 5 bases; junction bases not matched to a gene: 9. The CDR3 is made up of 15 amino acids. The V gene's germline CDR1 is PRHDT and CDR2 FYEKMQ (reference sequence). The CDR3: CASSVSAGGWETQYF. The CDR3 DNA sequence: TGTGCCAGCAGCGTTTCAGCGGGGGGTTGGGAGACCCAGTACTTC. The full variable domain, in which reference TRBV13 and TRBJ2-5 provide the parts outside the CDR3, is AAGVIQSPRHLIKEKRETATLKCYPIPRHDTVYWYQQGPGQDPQFLISFYEKMQSDKGSIPDRFSAQQFSDYHSELNMSSLELGDSALYFCASSVSAGGWETQYFGPGTRLLVL.

This chain joins TRBV19 and TRBJ2-1; TRBD1 matches 9 bases. Germline V gene lookup returns CDR1 LNHDA and CDR2 SQIVND (reference sequence). The CDR3 runs 16 residues. V trimming: 2 bases; J trimming: 7 bases; junction bases outside the gene matches: 9. The CDR3 coding sequence is TGTGCCAGTAGTATAATTGGGACAGGGAACGGAAATGAGCAGTTCTTC. It specifies CASSIIGTGNGNEQFF.

The V gene is TRBV7-6, the J gene TRBJ1-4; D is possibly TRBD1 (6 bases). In germline, CDR1 is SGHVS, CDR2 FNYEAQ. The CDR3 is 15 residues long. Trimming left V 5 bases short and J 5 bases short, with 15 bases between. CDR3 protein: CASSIFGGGNEKLFF. CDR3 coding DNA: TGTGCCAGCAGCATTTTCGGAGGGGGGAATGAAAAACTGTTTTTT.

The chain links TRBV12-5 to TRBJ2-2; the D is unclear. This CDR3 spans 13 amino acids. The germline CDR1 and CDR2 sequences are LGHNT and FRNRAP. V was shortened by 6 bases and J by 6 bases, with 11 bases between the two germline ends. CDR3: CASGQYLAGELFF. The CDR3 DNA reads TGTGCTAGTGGACAGTACCTCGCCGGGGAGCTGTTTTTT.

The rearrangement uses TRBV4-3 and TRBJ2-1; 9 nucleotides align to TRBD1. The CDR3 is made up of 16 amino acids. V was clipped by 3 bases and J by 6 bases; unmatched bases: 9. CDR1 is LGHNA, CDR2 YSLEER, per germline. The CDR3 here is CASSQFEGQGLNEQFF. For the CDR3, the DNA is TGCGCCAGCAGCCAGTTCGAGGGACAGGGACTCAATGAGCAGTTCTTC.

The V and J genes are TRBV9 and TRBJ1-2; D gene ambiguous. The CDR3 extends over 14 amino acids. Trimming pared 1 base from V and 6 bases from J, leaving 13 bases between. Germline CDR1 reads SGDLS; CDR2 reads YYNGEE. The CDR3 DNA reads TGTGCCAGCAGCGTACCCGGGGAGAAGGATGGCTACACCTTC. Translated: CASSVPGEKDGYTF.

The chain is built from TRBV4-1 and TRBJ2-5; TRBD2 is a possible D gene (5 bases). The V gene lost 5 bases and the J gene lost 2 bases, with 18 bases spanning the gap. CDR1 and CDR2 from the germline V gene are MGHRA and YSYEKL. This CDR3 is 16 amino acids long. The CDR3 bases are TGCGCCAGCAGCTACGTCGGACTGCCCGATCAAGAGACCCAGTACTTC. It specifies CASSYVGLPDQETQYF.